The text below deals with one T cell receptor beta chain. The antigen is unknown. Per the authors' pipeline: Owing to the provision of junction-only sequences devoid of quality scores by immunoSEQ, filtering differed. Sequencing was performed with immunoSEQ multiplex PCR; in TCRdb, only in-frame clones are kept and a portion is missing. That table supplies the V and J calls and clone size; D and trimming were determined from the DNA. This table has some 500,000 clones, roughly 95% appearing once. The length of the CDR3 is 13 residues. The V end lost 3 bases, the J end lost 8 bases, and 12 bases lay between the germline ends. Germline loops: CDR1 MGHDK, CDR2 SYGVNS. This sample was taken from a study of shared clonotypes between healthy human individuals. About the research overall: Each donor's CD8 memory used one plate, CD8 naive two, each CD4 subset three.

Broader study findings: Donor scarcity curtailed the genetic and exposure-history diversity represented herein.

This TCR was recovered from a woman in her twenties or thirties in good health. V and J are TRBV25-1 and TRBJ2-3; D gene unclear. The sequenced sample consisted of naive CD4+ T cells sorted from blood. Subset denoted: CD45RA+ positively selected. CDR3 in amino acids: CASSDSLPGTQYF. The CDR3 nucleotides read TGTGCCAGCAGTGACTCCCTACCGGGTACGCAGTATTTT.